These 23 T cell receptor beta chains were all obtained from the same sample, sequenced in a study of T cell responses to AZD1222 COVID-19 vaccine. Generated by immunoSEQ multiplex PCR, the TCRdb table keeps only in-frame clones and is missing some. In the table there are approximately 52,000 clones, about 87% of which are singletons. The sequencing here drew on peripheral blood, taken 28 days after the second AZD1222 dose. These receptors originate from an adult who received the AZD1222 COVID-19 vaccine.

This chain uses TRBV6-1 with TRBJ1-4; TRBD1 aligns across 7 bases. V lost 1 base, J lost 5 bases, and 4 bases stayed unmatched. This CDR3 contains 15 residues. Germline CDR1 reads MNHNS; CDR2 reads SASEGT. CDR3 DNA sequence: TGTGCCAGCAGTGAAGGAGGCAGGGGGAATGAAAAACTGTTTTTT. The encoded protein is CASSEGGRGNEKLFF.

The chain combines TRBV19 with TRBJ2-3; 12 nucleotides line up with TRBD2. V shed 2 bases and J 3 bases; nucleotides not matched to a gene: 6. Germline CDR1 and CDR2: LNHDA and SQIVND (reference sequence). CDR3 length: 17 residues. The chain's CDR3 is CASSISILAGGTDTQYF. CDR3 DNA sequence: TGTGCCAGTAGTATATCAATCCTAGCGGGAGGGACAGATACGCAGTATTTT.

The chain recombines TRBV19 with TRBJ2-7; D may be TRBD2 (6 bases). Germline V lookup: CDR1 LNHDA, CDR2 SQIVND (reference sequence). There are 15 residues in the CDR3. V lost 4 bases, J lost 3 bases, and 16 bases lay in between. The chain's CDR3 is CASSTTPAGLYEQYF. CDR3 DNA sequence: TGTGCCAGTAGTACTACTCCAGCGGGTCTCTACGAGCAGTACTTC.

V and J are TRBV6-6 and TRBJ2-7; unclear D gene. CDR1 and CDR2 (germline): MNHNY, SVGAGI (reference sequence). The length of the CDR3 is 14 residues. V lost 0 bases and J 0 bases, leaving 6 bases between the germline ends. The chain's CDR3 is CASSYSWGSYEQYF. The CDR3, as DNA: TGTGCCAGCAGTTACTCTTGGGGCTCCTACGAGCAGTACTTC.

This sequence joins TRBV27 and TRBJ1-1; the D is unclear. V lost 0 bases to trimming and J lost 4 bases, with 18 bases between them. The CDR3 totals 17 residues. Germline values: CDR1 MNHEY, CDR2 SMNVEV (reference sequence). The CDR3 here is CASSLSIVPPESTEAFF. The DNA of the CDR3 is TGTGCCAGCAGTTTATCGATAGTCCCCCCGGAAAGCACTGAAGCTTTCTTT.

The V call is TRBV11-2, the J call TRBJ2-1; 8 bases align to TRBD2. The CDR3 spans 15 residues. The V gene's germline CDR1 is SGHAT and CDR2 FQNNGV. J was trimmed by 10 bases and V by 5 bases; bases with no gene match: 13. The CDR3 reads CASSPNGLAIGEQFF. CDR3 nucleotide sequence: TGTGCCAGCAGCCCAAATGGACTAGCCATCGGGGAGCAGTTCTTC.

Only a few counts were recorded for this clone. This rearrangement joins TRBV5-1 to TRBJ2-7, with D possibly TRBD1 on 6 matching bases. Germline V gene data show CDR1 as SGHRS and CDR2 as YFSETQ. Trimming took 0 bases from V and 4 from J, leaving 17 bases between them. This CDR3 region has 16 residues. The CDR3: CASSLEESRGAYEQYF. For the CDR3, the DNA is TGCGCCAGCAGCTTGGAGGAGTCCAGGGGCGCTTACGAGCAGTACTTC. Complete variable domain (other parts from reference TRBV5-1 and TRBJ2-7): KAGVTQTPRYLIKTRGQQVTLSCSPISGHRSVSWYQQTPGQGLQFLFEYFSETQRNKGNFPGRFSGRQFSNSRSEMNVSTLELGDSALYLCASSLEESRGAYEQYFGPGTRLTVT.

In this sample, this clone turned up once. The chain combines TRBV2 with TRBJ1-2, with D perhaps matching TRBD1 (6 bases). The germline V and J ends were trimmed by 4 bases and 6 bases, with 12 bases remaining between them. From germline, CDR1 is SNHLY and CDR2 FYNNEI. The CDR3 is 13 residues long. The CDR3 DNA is TGTGCCAGCAGTGTGTGGGGGCGGAATGGCTACACCTTC. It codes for CASSVWGRNGYTF. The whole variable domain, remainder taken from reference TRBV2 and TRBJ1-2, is EPEVTQTPSHQVTQMGQEVILRCVPISNHLYFYWYRQILGQKVEFLVSFYNNEISEKSEIFDDQFSVERPDGSNFTLKIRSTKLEDSAMYFCASSVWGRNGYTFGSGTRLTVV.

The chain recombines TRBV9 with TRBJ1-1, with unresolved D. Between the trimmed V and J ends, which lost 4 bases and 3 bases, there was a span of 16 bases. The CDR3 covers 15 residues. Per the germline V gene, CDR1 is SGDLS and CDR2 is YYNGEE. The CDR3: CASSPPFGADTEAFF. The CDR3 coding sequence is TGTGCCAGCAGCCCCCCTTTTGGCGCGGACACTGAAGCTTTCTTT.

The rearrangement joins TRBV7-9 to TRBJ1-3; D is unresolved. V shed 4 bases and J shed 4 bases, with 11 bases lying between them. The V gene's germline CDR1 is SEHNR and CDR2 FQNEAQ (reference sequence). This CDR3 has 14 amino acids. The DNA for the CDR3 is TGTGCCAGCAGCTCGACCCGCGTAGGAAACACCATATATTTT. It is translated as CASSSTRVGNTIYF.

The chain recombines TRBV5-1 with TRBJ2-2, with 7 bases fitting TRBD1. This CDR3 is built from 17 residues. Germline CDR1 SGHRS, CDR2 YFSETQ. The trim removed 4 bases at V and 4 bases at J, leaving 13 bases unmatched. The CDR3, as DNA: TGCGCCAGCAGCCTTAATTCCCAACAGGGGAGCACCGGGGAGCTGTTTTTT. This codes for CASSLNSQQGSTGELFF.

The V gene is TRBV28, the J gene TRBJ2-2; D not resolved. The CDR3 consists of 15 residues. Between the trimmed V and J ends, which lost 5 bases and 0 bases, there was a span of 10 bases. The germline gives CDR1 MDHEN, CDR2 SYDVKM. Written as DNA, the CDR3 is TGTGCCAGCAGTATCACCCGGACGAACACCGGGGAGCTGTTTTTT. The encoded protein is CASSITRTNTGELFF.

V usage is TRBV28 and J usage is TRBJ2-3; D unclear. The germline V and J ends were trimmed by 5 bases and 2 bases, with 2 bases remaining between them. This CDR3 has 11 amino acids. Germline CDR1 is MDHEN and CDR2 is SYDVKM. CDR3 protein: CASSLTDTQYF. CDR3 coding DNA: TGTGCCAGCAGTCTCACAGATACGCAGTATTTT.

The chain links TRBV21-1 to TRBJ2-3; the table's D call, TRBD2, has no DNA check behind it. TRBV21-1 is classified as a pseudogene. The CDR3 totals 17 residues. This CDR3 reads CASSNSLAGPSTDTQYF. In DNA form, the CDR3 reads TGTGCCAGCAGCAACTCCCTAGCGGGTCCTAGCACAGATACGCAGTATTTT.

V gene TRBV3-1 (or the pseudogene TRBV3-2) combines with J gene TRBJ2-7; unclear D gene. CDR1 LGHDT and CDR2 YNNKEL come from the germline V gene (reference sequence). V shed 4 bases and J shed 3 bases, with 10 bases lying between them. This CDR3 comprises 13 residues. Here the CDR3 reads CASSPTRNYEQYF. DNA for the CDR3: TGTGCCAGCAGCCCGACACGTAACTACGAGCAGTACTTC.

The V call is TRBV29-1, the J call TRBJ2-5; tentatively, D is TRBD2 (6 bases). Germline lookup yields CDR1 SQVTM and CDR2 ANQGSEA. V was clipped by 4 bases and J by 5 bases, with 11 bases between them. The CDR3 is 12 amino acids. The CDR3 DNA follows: TGCAGCGTTGGTCGGGGGTTGGAGACCCAGTACTTC. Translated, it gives CSVGRGLETQYF. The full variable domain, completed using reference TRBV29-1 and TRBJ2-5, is SAVISQKPSRDICQRGTSLTIQCQVDSQVTMMFWYRQQPGQSLTLIATANQGSEATYESGFVIDKFPISRPNLTFSTLTVSNMSPEDSSIYLCSVGRGLETQYFGPGTRLLVL.

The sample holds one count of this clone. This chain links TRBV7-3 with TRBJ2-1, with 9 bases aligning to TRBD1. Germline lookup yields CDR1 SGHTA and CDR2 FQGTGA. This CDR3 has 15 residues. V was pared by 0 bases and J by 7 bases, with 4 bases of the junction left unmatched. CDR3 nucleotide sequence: TGTGCCAGCAGCTTAACTGGGACAGGGTTGAATGAGCAGTTCTTC. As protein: CASSLTGTGLNEQFF.

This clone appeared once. CDR3 DNA sequence: TGTGCCAGTAGTGGGACAGGGGTTGTTGGGGTAAAAAACATTCAGTACTTC. This codes for CASSGTGVVGVKNIQYF. V is TRBV19 and J is TRBJ2-4, with 10 bases fitting TRBD1. Germline trimming cut 5 bases from V and 4 bases from J; bases unmatched to any gene: 11. Per germline, CDR1 LNHDA and CDR2 SQIVND (reference sequence). There are 17 residues in the CDR3. Together with reference TRBV19 and TRBJ2-4, the CDR3 gives the full variable domain: DGGITQSPKYLFRKEGQNVTLSCEQNLNHDAMYWYRQDPGQGLRLIYYSQIVNDFQKGDIAEGYSVSREKKESFPLTVTSAQKNPTAFYLCASSGTGVVGVKNIQYFGAGTRLSVL.

The CDR3 bases are TGTGCCTGGAGTGTAGGGGGGGAAAACACCATATATTTT. Translating it yields CAWSVGGENTIYF. This chain uses TRBV30 with TRBJ1-3, with a weak D call TRBD1 (6 bases). Germline CDR1 is GTSNPN and CDR2 is SVGIG (reference sequence). This CDR3 is built from 13 residues. V was pared by 0 bases and J by 6 bases, with 9 bases between.

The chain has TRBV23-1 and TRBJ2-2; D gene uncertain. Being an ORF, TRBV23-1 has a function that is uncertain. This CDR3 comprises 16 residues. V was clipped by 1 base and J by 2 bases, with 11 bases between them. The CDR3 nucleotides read TGCGCCAGCAGTCAATGCCCGCAGGAAAACACCGGGGAGCTGTTTTTT. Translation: CASSQCPQENTGELFF.

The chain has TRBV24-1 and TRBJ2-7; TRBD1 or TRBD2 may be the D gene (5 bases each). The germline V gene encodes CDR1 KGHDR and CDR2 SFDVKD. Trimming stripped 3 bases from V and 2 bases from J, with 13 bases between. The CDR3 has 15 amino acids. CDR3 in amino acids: CATSDPRDRTYEQYF. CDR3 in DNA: TGTGCCACCAGTGATCCCCGGGACCGAACCTACGAGCAGTACTTC.

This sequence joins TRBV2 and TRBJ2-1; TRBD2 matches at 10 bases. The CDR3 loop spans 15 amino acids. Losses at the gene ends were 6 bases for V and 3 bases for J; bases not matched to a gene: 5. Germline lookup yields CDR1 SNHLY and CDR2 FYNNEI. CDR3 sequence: CASRATSGVYNEQFF. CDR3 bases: TGTGCCAGCAGAGCAACTAGCGGGGTCTACAATGAGCAGTTCTTC.

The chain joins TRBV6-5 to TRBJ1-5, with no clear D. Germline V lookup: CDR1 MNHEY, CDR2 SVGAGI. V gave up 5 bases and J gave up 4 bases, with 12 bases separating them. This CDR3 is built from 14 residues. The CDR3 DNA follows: TGTGCCAGCAGTACCCGGATATGGAATCAGCCCCAGCATTTT. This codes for CASSTRIWNQPQHF.